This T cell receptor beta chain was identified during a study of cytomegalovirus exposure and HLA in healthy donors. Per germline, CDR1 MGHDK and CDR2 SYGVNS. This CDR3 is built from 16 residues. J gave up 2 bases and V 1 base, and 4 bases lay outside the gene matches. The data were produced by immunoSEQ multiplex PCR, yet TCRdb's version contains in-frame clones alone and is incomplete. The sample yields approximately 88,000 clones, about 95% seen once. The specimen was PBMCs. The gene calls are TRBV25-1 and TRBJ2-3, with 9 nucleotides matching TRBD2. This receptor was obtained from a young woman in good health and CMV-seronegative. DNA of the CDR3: TGTGCCAGCAGTGAATCGACTAGCGGAACCACAGATACGCAGTATTTT. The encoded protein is CASSESTSGTTDTQYF.